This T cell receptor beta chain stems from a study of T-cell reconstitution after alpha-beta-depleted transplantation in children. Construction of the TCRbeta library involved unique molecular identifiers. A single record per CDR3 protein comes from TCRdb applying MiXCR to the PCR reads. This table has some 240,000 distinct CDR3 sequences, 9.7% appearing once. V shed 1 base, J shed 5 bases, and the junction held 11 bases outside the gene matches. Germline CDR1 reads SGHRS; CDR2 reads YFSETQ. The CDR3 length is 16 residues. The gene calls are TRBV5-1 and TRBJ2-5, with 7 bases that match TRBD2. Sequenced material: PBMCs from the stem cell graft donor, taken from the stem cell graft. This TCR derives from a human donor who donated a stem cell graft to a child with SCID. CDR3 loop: CASSLFPGGGSETQYF. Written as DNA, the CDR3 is TGCGCCAGCAGCTTGTTTCCTGGCGGGGGATCGGAGACCCAGTACTTC.